Below, 8 T cell receptor beta chains from the same sample are listed, as sequenced in a study of molecular identifiers for immune sequencing clone quantification. A single record per CDR3 protein comes from TCRdb applying MiXCR to the PCR reads. The sample shows 550,000 to 750,000 distinct CDR3 sequences, about 20% of them seen only once. The sequenced material came from naive CD8+ T cells from blood, with Jurkat cell RNA spiked in. Subset in this sample: FACS-sorted CD8+CD4-CCR7+CD45RA+ naive T cells. The receptors come from a human donor in good health. Some libraries in this study had Jurkat cell RNA spiked in.

This chain uses TRBV11-2 with TRBJ1-4; TRBD1 might be the D (5 bases). V lost 2 bases, J lost 6 bases, and 13 bases lay in between. Germline lookup yields CDR1 SGHAT and CDR2 FQNNGV. CDR3 length: 15 amino acids. The CDR3 loop is CASSLKWDGYEKLFF. The CDR3 nucleotides read TGTGCCAGCAGCTTAAAGTGGGACGGTTATGAAAAACTGTTTTTT.

This clonotype was seen ten or more times. This chain joins TRBV24-1 and TRBJ2-5, with 15 bases identical to TRBD2. Germline V gene sequence: CDR1 KGHDR, CDR2 SFDVKD. The CDR3 has 18 residues. With V trimmed by 3 bases and J by 9 bases, 13 bases remained unmatched. The CDR3 DNA reads as TGTGCCACCAGTGATACAGGACTAGCGGGGGGGCCCTCGCGGCCCCAGTACTTC. It translates to CATSDTGLAGGPSRPQYF.

In its sample, this clonotype was seen many times. The chain joins TRBV28 to TRBJ1-5; D is possibly TRBD1 (5 bases). The CDR3 has 13 amino acids. V was pared by 4 bases and J by 4 bases, with 8 bases between. The germline V gene has CDR1 MDHEN and CDR2 SYDVKM. The CDR3 here is CASSWTKNQPQHF. The CDR3 nucleotides read TGTGCCAGCAGTTGGACAAAGAATCAGCCCCAGCATTTT.

Ten or more counts support this clonotype. The chain is built from TRBV19 and TRBJ2-1; TRBD1 or TRBD2 may be the D gene (6 bases each). The CDR3 contains 13 residues. Trimming removed 1 base from V and 9 bases from J, with 10 bases in between. CDR1 and CDR2 (germline): LNHDA, SQIVND (reference sequence). This chain's CDR3 is CASSIAKGGEQFF. The DNA of the CDR3 is TGTGCCAGTAGTATAGCTAAGGGGGGTGAGCAGTTCTTC.

This clonotype has at least ten counts. The V gene is TRBV5-4, the J gene TRBJ2-7; D is uncertain. Germline V CDR1 and CDR2: SGHNT, YYREEE (reference sequence). V lost 2 bases and J 2 bases, leaving 8 bases between the germline ends. This CDR3 is 13 amino acids long. Here the CDR3 reads CASSFGIAYEQYF. As DNA, the CDR3 is TGTGCCAGCAGCTTCGGAATAGCCTACGAGCAGTACTTC.

This clonotype was observed many times. V usage is TRBV7-9 and J usage is TRBJ1-1; D not certain. Germline CDR1 SEHNR, CDR2 FQNEAQ (reference sequence). The CDR3 spans 14 residues. The V end was cut by 5 bases, the J end by 6 bases, with 16 bases between. CDR3 DNA sequence: TGTGCCAGCAGCCCACCGGACCTGAGGGCTGAAGCTTTCTTT. Residues: CASSPPDLRAEAFF.

This clonotype showed up just once. This may come from a read error, since a much larger clone is one base off. V gene TRBV27 combines with J gene TRBJ2-1; TRBD2 matches 14 bases. This CDR3 is built from 15 residues. The germline gives CDR1 MNHEY, CDR2 SMNVEV (reference sequence). Written as DNA, the CDR3 is TGTGCCAGCAGTGAAGGGACTAGCGGGGGAAATGAGCGGTTCTTC. Protein sequence: CASSEGTSGGNERFF.

This clonotype is a singleton in its sample. This may arise from a read error, as a much more abundant clone is one base away. It is likely a read error, because the conserved phenylalanine at the end of the CDR3 is missing. V is TRBV7-6 and J is TRBJ1-6; TRBD1 is a possible D gene (6 bases). The CDR3 has 15 amino acids. Trimming shortened V by 5 bases and J by 7 bases, and 15 bases separated the two germline ends. In germline, CDR1 is SGHVS, CDR2 FNYEAQ. Here the CDR3 reads CASSPGAGQNSPLHL. CDR3 nucleotide sequence: TGTGCCAGCAGCCCCGGTGCGGGACAAAATTCACCCCTCCACCTT.